One sample yielded the 27 T cell receptor beta chains listed below, sequenced in a study of cytomegalovirus exposure and HLA in healthy donors. Primers for the PCR totalled 60 Vbeta and 13 Jbeta. Clones were sequenced by immunoSEQ multiplex PCR, and TCRdb holds only the in-frame ones, with some missing. Of about 76,000 clones in the sample, 72% were seen once. Source material: PBMCs. These receptors originate from a man in his sixties in good health and CMV-seropositive.

This chain uses TRBV25-1 with TRBJ2-2, with 8 positions matching TRBD1. J lost 8 bases, V lost 6 bases, and 11 bases had no gene match. From germline, CDR1 is MGHDK and CDR2 SYGVNS. CDR3 length: 15 residues. As DNA, the CDR3 is TGTGCCAGCAGCCAATTTACGACAGGGGAGGGGGAGCTGTTTTTT. Its translation: CASSQFTTGEGELFF.

This clone occurred a few times. The gene calls are TRBV7-2 and TRBJ2-7; 10 bases align to TRBD2. V gave up 1 base and J gave up 2 bases; unmatched junction bases: 5. The germline CDR1 and CDR2 sequences are SGHTA and FQGNSA. The CDR3 spans 16 residues. The DNA of the CDR3 is TGTGCCAGCAGCTTAGGCCCTAGCGGGAGAGCCTACGAGCAGTACTTC. It translates to CASSLGPSGRAYEQYF.

The chain is built from TRBV5-1 and TRBJ2-2; 8 bases fit TRBD1. With V trimmed by 4 bases and J by 8 bases, 10 bases remained unmatched. CDR1 is SGHRS and CDR2 is YFSETQ in the germline V gene. The length of the CDR3 is 15 residues. The CDR3 region is CASSETQGARGELFF. The CDR3 coding sequence is TGCGCCAGCAGCGAGACCCAGGGGGCACGGGGGGAGCTGTTTTTT.

The chain combines TRBV30 with TRBJ1-2, with D perhaps TRBD1 (6 bases). V lost 2 bases and J lost 4, with 17 bases in between. The germline V gene encodes CDR1 GTSNPN and CDR2 SVGIG (reference sequence). The CDR3 loop spans 15 amino acids. The CDR3 DNA is TGTGCCTGGAGTTCAAGGACAGCCTTCGGCTATGGCTACACCTTC. The encoded protein is CAWSSRTAFGYGYTF.

This clone was counted between two and nine times. The gene calls are TRBV30 and TRBJ2-1; 8 bases match TRBD2. Germline V gene lookup returns CDR1 GTSNPN and CDR2 SVGIG (reference sequence). V trimming: 0 bases; J trimming: 4 bases; junction bases outside the gene matches: 8. The CDR3 spans 16 residues. The CDR3 loop is CAWSVRGGLFYNEQFF. In DNA form, the CDR3 reads TGTGCCTGGAGTGTACGGGGGGGATTATTTTACAATGAGCAGTTCTTC.

The chain couples TRBV2 to TRBJ1-5; TRBD1 might be the D (6 bases). The V gene's germline CDR1 is SNHLY and CDR2 FYNNEI. The V and J ends lost 6 bases and 2 bases respectively, with 14 bases between them. This CDR3 spans 15 amino acids. The DNA for the CDR3 is TGTGCCAGCAGCCCAGGGGATTCAGGCAATCAGCCCCAGCATTTT. This codes for CASSPGDSGNQPQHF.

V is TRBV6-4 and J is TRBJ2-2; 11 bases map to TRBD2. V lost 4 bases to trimming and J lost 1 base; unmatched junction nucleotides: 8. CDR1 is MRHNA, CDR2 SNTAGT, per germline. This CDR3 contains 18 residues. CDR3 amino acids: CASSGSGTSGLNTGELFF. The CDR3 DNA reads as TGTGCCAGCAGTGGTTCCGGGACTAGCGGTCTGAACACCGGGGAGCTGTTTTTT.

V and J are TRBV19 and TRBJ1-2; 7 bases line up with TRBD1. V lost 5 bases to trimming and J lost 6 bases; unmatched junction nucleotides: 12. The V gene's germline CDR1 is LNHDA and CDR2 SQIVND (reference sequence). CDR3 length: 15 residues. In DNA, the CDR3 is TGTGCCAGTAGTCGACCCGGGACAGAAATCGATGGCTACACCTTC. This codes for CASSRPGTEIDGYTF.

CDR3 amino acids: CASSLFGGPPSQETQYF. In DNA form, the CDR3 reads TGTGCCAGCAGCTTATTTGGCGGGCCGCCCTCTCAAGAGACCCAGTACTTC. The chain couples TRBV7-3 to TRBJ2-5, with D possibly matching TRBD2 (5 bases). The CDR3 length is 17 residues. Germline V lookup: CDR1 SGHTA, CDR2 FQGTGA. V shed 2 bases and J shed 2 bases, with 18 bases lying between them.

The rearrangement joins TRBV6-1 to TRBJ2-5; 8 nucleotides line up with TRBD2. The CDR3 contains 14 residues. Germline loops: CDR1 MNHNS, CDR2 SASEGT. Trimming at V came to 4 bases and at J to 5 bases, leaving 6 bases not matched to a gene. The CDR3 protein is CASSVLREGETQYF. The CDR3, as DNA: TGTGCCAGCAGTGTGTTACGGGAGGGGGAGACCCAGTACTTC.

The genes are TRBV6-5 and TRBJ2-7, with D hard to call. Trimming cost V 0 bases and J 3 bases, with 9 bases left between them. CDR3 length: 14 residues. CDR1 MNHEY and CDR2 SVGAGI come from the germline V gene. CDR3 loop: CASSYSSTGYEQYF. The DNA of the CDR3 is TGTGCCAGCAGTTACTCGTCTACGGGCTACGAGCAGTACTTC.

This chain connects TRBV30 to TRBJ2-1; D is unresolved. Per germline, CDR1 GTSNPN and CDR2 SVGIG (reference sequence). Trimming cost V 2 bases and J 7 bases, with 15 bases left between them. This CDR3 is 14 amino acids long. The CDR3 DNA sequence: TGTGCCTGGAGTATATACCCAGTCGGGAATGAGCAGTTCTTC. Its translation: CAWSIYPVGNEQFF.

The rearrangement uses TRBV5-6 and TRBJ1-1, with D maybe TRBD1 (5 bases). CDR3 length: 15 residues. Germline V gene data show CDR1 as SGHDT and CDR2 as YYEEEE. V dropped 4 bases and J dropped 7 bases, with 20 bases sitting between them. The CDR3 DNA follows: TGTGCCAGCAGCGCTTCTACAGGCGGCGACGGTGAAGCTTTCTTT. Translation gives CASSASTGGDGEAFF.

This rearrangement joins TRBV19 to TRBJ2-5, with TRBD1 matching over 9 bases. V shed 2 bases and J 7 bases; nucleotides not matched to a gene: 5. The CDR3 length is 14 residues. CDR1 is LNHDA and CDR2 is SQIVND in the germline V gene (reference sequence). The CDR3 reads CASSIRDRETTQYF. The CDR3 DNA reads TGTGCCAGTAGTATACGGGACAGGGAAACGACCCAGTACTTC.

This chain uses TRBV27 with TRBJ2-7; 10 positions agree with TRBD2. The trim removed 5 bases at V and 0 bases at J, leaving 4 bases unmatched. CDR1 and CDR2 (germline): MNHEY, SMNVEV (reference sequence). This CDR3 is built from 15 residues. This CDR3 is CASSRLAGISYEQYF. CDR3 DNA: TGTGCCAGCAGTCGACTAGCGGGTATCTCCTACGAGCAGTACTTC.

The chain carries TRBV6-6 and TRBJ1-1, with no clear D. CDR1 and CDR2 (germline): MNHNY, SVGAGI (reference sequence). This CDR3 has 14 amino acids. Trimming cost V 6 bases and J 0 bases, with 11 bases left between them. This chain's CDR3 is CASRPGYLNTEAFF. The CDR3 region has the DNA TGTGCCAGCAGGCCGGGTTACCTGAACACTGAAGCTTTCTTT.

The chain carries TRBV5-4 and TRBJ2-5, with TRBD2 identical over 9 bases. V trimming: 4 bases; J trimming: 1 base; junction bases outside the gene matches: 8. The CDR3 totals 16 residues. Germline values: CDR1 SGHNT, CDR2 YYREEE (reference sequence). CDR3 DNA sequence: TGTGCCAGCAGCCGCGGGGGGGGAGGGCGCCAAGAGACCCAGTACTTC. It codes for CASSRGGGGRQETQYF.

This sequence joins TRBV6-5 and TRBJ2-7; D is perhaps TRBD2 (6 bases). V gave up 6 bases and J gave up 6 bases, with 15 bases separating them. The CDR3 contains 13 residues. Germline loops: CDR1 MNHEY, CDR2 SVGAGI. CDR3 residues: CASSLGTFGEQYF. Written as DNA, the CDR3 is TGTGCCAGCAGCCTCGGGACTTTCGGCGAGCAGTACTTC.

This chain uses TRBV6-5 with TRBJ1-2; D remains ambiguous. The CDR3 is 15 amino acids. V lost 4 bases and J lost 5, with 17 bases in between. CDR1 MNHEY and CDR2 SVGAGI come from the germline V gene. As DNA, the CDR3 is TGTGCCAGCAGTTTAACGGGGTCCATCGGTTATGGCTACACCTTC. It translates to CASSLTGSIGYGYTF.

The chain uses TRBV4-1 and TRBJ2-7, with 7 bases aligning to TRBD1. The trim removed 0 bases at V and 4 bases at J, leaving 12 bases unmatched. The V gene's germline CDR1 is MGHRA and CDR2 YSYEKL. The CDR3 extends over 17 amino acids. CDR3 nucleotide sequence: TGCGCCAGCAGCCAAGATGGGGAGAGGGGGCCGGCATACGAGCAGTACTTC. It specifies CASSQDGERGPAYEQYF.

The chain employs TRBV19 and TRBJ1-2; 7 positions agree with TRBD1. The length of the CDR3 is 15 residues. V trimming: 6 bases; J trimming: 4 bases; junction bases outside the gene matches: 11. Germline-derived CDR1 and CDR2 are LNHDA and SQIVND (reference sequence). CDR3 DNA: TGTGCCAGTAGCGTTTCCGGGACAGCCTTCTATGGCTACACCTTC. Its protein product is CASSVSGTAFYGYTF.

This chain joins TRBV5-4 and TRBJ1-2, with TRBD1 identical over 8 bases. Trimming cost V 7 bases and J 2 bases; bases outside gene matches: 4. Germline assignment: CDR1 SGHNT and CDR2 YYREEE (reference sequence). The CDR3 sequence is 13 residues long. DNA of the CDR3: TGTGCCAGCGGGGACAGGCGAAACTATGGCTACACCTTC. This translates into CASGDRRNYGYTF.

This CDR3 reads CASTDGIYGYTF. CDR3 DNA: TGTGCCAGTACCGACGGGATCTATGGCTACACCTTC. The chain joins TRBV19 to TRBJ1-2; D is uncertain. The CDR3 extends over 12 amino acids. The V end lost 7 bases, the J end lost 4 bases, and 10 bases lay between the germline ends. Germline V lookup: CDR1 LNHDA, CDR2 SQIVND (reference sequence).

This clone was counted between two and nine times. This rearrangement joins TRBV4-1 to TRBJ1-6, with D unresolved. The CDR3 has 16 residues. With 0 bases removed from V and 7 bases from J, the gap between germline ends came to 13 bases. Germline CDR1 reads MGHRA; CDR2 reads YSYEKL. The DNA for the CDR3 is TGCGCCAGCAGCCAAGATGGTTACAGCCCGAATTCACCCCTCCACTTT. It encodes CASSQDGYSPNSPLHF.

The chain is built from TRBV10-1 and TRBJ1-5, with a tentative D call TRBD1 (6 bases). The length of the CDR3 is 13 residues. Germline assignment: CDR1 WNHNN and CDR2 SYGVQD (reference sequence). The V end lost 3 bases, the J end lost 5 bases, and 8 bases lay between the germline ends. The CDR3, as DNA: TGCGCCAGCAGTGAACACAGGGATCAGCCCCAGCATTTT. It is translated as CASSEHRDQPQHF.

V and J are TRBV6-6 and TRBJ2-2; TRBD2 matches at 9 bases. Germline values: CDR1 MNHNY, CDR2 SVGAGI (reference sequence). The CDR3 extends over 16 amino acids. V gave up 10 bases and J gave up 1 base; unmatched junction bases: 10. CDR3 sequence reads: CATRGASGENTGELFF. CDR3 coding DNA: TGTGCCACCAGAGGGGCTAGCGGGGAGAACACCGGGGAGCTGTTTTTT.

Notes on this clone: A read error may account for a junction end that differs from germline. The chain couples TRBV7-8 to TRBJ1-2; D is perhaps TRBD1 (5 bases). Looked up from germline, CDR1 is SGHVS and CDR2 is FQNEAQ. The CDR3 totals 16 residues. Written as DNA, the CDR3 is TGTGCCAGCAGCTTAGGGGCTACTGGGGGGGACTACGGCTACACCTTC. The encoded protein is CASSLGATGGDYGYTF.